This entry concerns a single TCR beta chain. Its antigen is unidentified. The data derive from a study of cytomegalovirus exposure and HLA in healthy donors. Study findings and constraints: It was around 160 TCR beta chains that were listed as cytomegalovirus-associated. Later genetic work tied a missense DCLRE1C variant to beta-chain V and J trimming. A later analysis found common viral pathogens apparently linked to several of the most significant clusters. The number of N-insertions in an Asian-associated ancestry cluster was reportedly below the approximately 690-donor mean in a later analysis.

V was cut by 8 bases and J by 0 bases, with 10 bases left in between. Germline lookup yields CDR1 SGHDN and CDR2 FVKESK. This CDR3 is built from 13 residues. PCR employed 60 Vbeta and 13 Jbeta primers. The protocol was immunoSEQ multiplex PCR, while the TCRdb copy is restricted to in-frame clones and leaves out a portion. The data contain approximately 120,000 clones, 65% to 85% of them singletons. The V gene is TRBV14, the J gene TRBJ1-1; D not resolved. Sequenced material: PBMCs. The TCR sequence derives from a man between 18 and 29 years old in good health and CMV-seropositive. CDR3 DNA sequence: TGTGCCAGCGCTAAAACCTTGAACACTGAAGCTTTCTTT. The encoded protein is CASAKTLNTEAFF.